A selection of T cell receptor beta chains follows, all from one sample in a study of blood T cell repertoires in COVID-19. Sequencing used immunoSEQ multiplex PCR; TCRdb keeps in-frame clones, though not all of them. The sample shows roughly 150,000 clones, about 85% of them seen only once. The sample was peripheral blood. The receptor set was obtained from a man older than 75 with COVID-19, enrolled during active disease. Each CDR3 is given with its conserved first and last residue. Fields, in order: clone size, J gene, V gene, CDR3 protein. The listing skips clone size in some rows; elsewhere it reads once, few, many or a size class.

NA,TRBJ2-2,TRBV5-1,CASRPLAGVNTGELFF
NA,TRBJ2-3,TRBV9,CASSPLQGSQDTQYF
NA,TRBJ1-3,TRBV11-2,CASSPPGAGNTIYF
once,TRBJ2-3,TRBV29-1,CSVMGGFRQGSRPPPDTQYF
NA,TRBJ2-7,TRBV28,CASTSSGAPKDYEQYF
NA,TRBJ1-3,TRBV6-6,CASSLSRTGQVSGDSGNTIYF
NA,TRBJ1-2,TRBV5-4,CASISRGGWAPANYGYTF
NA,TRBJ1-2,TRBV5-4,CASSWDSLGGYGYTF
NA,TRBJ1-4,TRBV3-1/TRBV3-2,CASSQDHPFKRDEKLFF
NA,TRBJ1-5,TRBV3-1/TRBV3-2,CASSQDRGQPQHF
NA,TRBJ2-7,TRBV9,CASSPGQSSSYEQYF
NA,TRBJ2-5,TRBV6-5,CASSLAGVGGEQYF
NA,TRBJ1-2,TRBV7-9,CASSARDSPNYGYTF
NA,TRBJ1-1,TRBV4-2,CASSLDRGMNTEAFF
NA,TRBJ1-2,TRBV29-1,CSVMTGDGYTF
NA,TRBJ1-4,TRBV18,CASSSGFTNEKLFF
NA,TRBJ1-6,TRBV3-1/TRBV3-2,CASSQESSYNSPLHF
few,TRBJ1-1,TRBV28,CASRGGRNTEAFF
NA,TRBJ1-5,TRBV10-1,CASSVTGIDQPQHF
few,TRBJ1-6,TRBV19,CASSTSSGWGSPLHF
once,TRBJ1-2,TRBV11-2,CASSRTGPNYGYTF